The 15 T cell receptor beta chains below come from one sample, sequenced in a study of CD8 T cells in ankylosing spondylitis. A single record per CDR3 protein comes from TCRdb applying MiXCR to the 5' RACE reads. The sample carries some 200,000 distinct CDR3 sequences, under 30% recorded once. Sequenced input: blood, either unsorted or a sorted T cell fraction (not recorded which). Receptors were obtained from a male donor with ankylosing spondylitis or in good health (not recorded which).

Ten or more counts support this clonotype. This CDR3 is CASIRDRDTGELFF. Here the CDR3 DNA reads TGTGCCAGTATACGGGACAGGGACACCGGGGAGCTGTTTTTT. The V and J genes are TRBV6-1 and TRBJ2-2; 9 nucleotides agree with TRBD1. Germline V gene data show CDR1 as MNHNS and CDR2 as SASEGT. The junction had 5 bases not matched to a gene; V was cut back by 9 bases and J by 3 bases. This CDR3 has 14 residues.

The rearrangement uses TRBV5-6 and TRBJ2-7, with D perhaps matching TRBD2 (6 bases). This CDR3 is 16 amino acids long. Germline-derived CDR1 and CDR2 are SGHDT and YYEEEE. V was cut by 0 bases and J by 3 bases, with 16 bases left in between. The CDR3 DNA sequence: TGTGCCAGCAGCTTGGCCATATCTAGCGCCTACTACGAGCAGTACTTC. It codes for CASSLAISSAYYEQYF.

This chain joins TRBV18 and TRBJ2-5; D uncertain. This CDR3 is 16 amino acids long. Germline V gene lookup returns CDR1 KGHSH and CDR2 LQKENI. The V gene lost 0 bases and the J gene lost 4 bases, with 15 bases spanning the gap. The CDR3 nucleotides are TGTGCCAGCTCACCACCGAACTCCGTAGGGATAGAGACCCAGTACTTC. Translating gives CASSPPNSVGIETQYF.

The chain links TRBV18 to TRBJ1-2; the D is unclear. V was clipped by 6 bases and J by 4 bases, with 9 bases between them. The CDR3 contains 12 residues. The V gene's germline CDR1 is KGHSH and CDR2 LQKENI. CDR3 sequence: CASSLQIYGYTF. CDR3 sequence (DNA): TGTGCCAGCTCTTTACAGATCTATGGCTACACCTTC.

This chain joins TRBV20-1 and TRBJ2-3; 11 nucleotides align to TRBD2. With V trimmed by 6 bases and J by 6 bases, 8 bases remained unmatched. The CDR3 is made up of 14 amino acids. Germline lookup yields CDR1 DFQATT and CDR2 SNEGSKA (reference sequence). CDR3 bases: TGCAGTGCCGTCGCTAGCGGGAGGTGGGATACGCAGTATTTT. This codes for CSAVASGRWDTQYF.

The rearrangement uses TRBV7-2 and TRBJ2-7, with 8 positions matching TRBD1. V was pared by 5 bases and J by 4 bases, with 10 bases of the junction left unmatched. The CDR3 runs 15 residues. CDR1 is SGHTA and CDR2 is FQGNSA in the germline V gene. CDR3 in amino acids: CASSLAPGQAYEQYF. CDR3 DNA sequence: TGTGCCAGCAGCCTCGCCCCGGGACAGGCATACGAGCAGTACTTC.

The table lists this clonotype with a few counts. The chain employs TRBV12-3 or TRBV12-4 and TRBJ1-1; D possibly corresponds to TRBD1 (6 bases). This CDR3 contains 14 residues. V was shortened by 4 bases and J by 5 bases, with 14 bases between the two germline ends. CDR3 nucleotide sequence: TGTGCCAGCAGTTACACCAAGGGGGATACTGAAGCTTTCTTT. Translation: CASSYTKGDTEAFF.

This clonotype has at least ten counts. CDR3 loop: CASSPGRRSSDTQYF. CDR3 in DNA: TGTGCCAGCAGCCCCGGGCGGCGGTCCTCAGATACGCAGTATTTT. V is TRBV28 and J is TRBJ2-3; no definite D call. V shed 6 bases and J shed 4 bases, with 17 bases lying between them. The length of the CDR3 is 15 residues. Germline V gives CDR1 MDHEN, CDR2 SYDVKM.

V and J are TRBV10-3 and TRBJ2-6; no clear D gene. Trimming stripped 4 bases from V and 1 base from J, with 8 bases between. Germline V gene sequence: CDR1 ENHRY, CDR2 SYGVKD. CDR3 length: 15 residues. The CDR3, as DNA: TGTGCCATCAGTGGCGATGTATCTGGGGCCAACGTCCTGACTTTC. It is translated as CAISGDVSGANVLTF.

This clonotype has at least ten counts. The gene calls are TRBV11-2 and TRBJ2-7; no firm D call. V was pared by 2 bases and J by 6 bases, with 14 bases between. The CDR3 is made up of 14 amino acids. Germline CDR1 and CDR2: SGHAT and FQNNGV. CDR3 in DNA: TGTGCCAGCAGCTTAAGCTTCGATGTTCTCGAGCAGTACTTC. Protein product: CASSLSFDVLEQYF.

The table lists this clonotype with a few counts. V and J are TRBV7-3 and TRBJ2-7; TRBD2 is a possible D gene (7 bases). The length of the CDR3 is 14 residues. V was pared by 5 bases and J by 7 bases, with 18 bases between. Germline V gene lookup returns CDR1 SGHTA and CDR2 FQGTGA. The CDR3 sequence is CASSPGLGGREQYF. The CDR3 nucleotides are TGTGCCAGCAGCCCGGGTCTCGGGGGGCGAGAGCAGTACTTC.

Only a few counts were recorded for this clonotype. This sequence joins TRBV5-1 and TRBJ2-6; D is unresolved. This CDR3 is 16 amino acids long. Trimming stripped 5 bases from V and 0 bases from J, with 12 bases between. The germline V gene encodes CDR1 SGHRS and CDR2 YFSETQ. The DNA of the CDR3 is TGCGCCAGCAGTCTCGGGCCAGCCTCTGGGGCCAACGTCCTGACTTTC. This codes for CASSLGPASGANVLTF. Drawing the rest from reference TRBV5-1 and TRBJ2-6, the complete variable domain is KAGVTQTPRYLIKTRGQQVTLSCSPISGHRSVSWYQQTPGQGLQFLFEYFSETQRNKGNFPGRFSGRQFSNSRSEMNVSTLELGDSALYLCASSLGPASGANVLTFGAGSRLTVL.

This clonotype was seen only once. The chain employs TRBV6-2 or TRBV6-3 and TRBJ2-5; D is perhaps TRBD1 (5 bases). This CDR3 is 14 amino acids long. With 3 bases removed from V and 3 bases from J, the gap between germline ends came to 11 bases. Germline CDR1 and CDR2: MNHEY and SVGEGT. CDR3: CASSYPDSEETQYF. As DNA, the CDR3 is TGTGCCAGCAGTTATCCAGACAGCGAAGAGACCCAGTACTTC.

Only a few counts were recorded for this clonotype. The V call is TRBV5-1, the J call TRBJ1-5; the D is unclear. Looked up from germline, CDR1 is SGHRS and CDR2 is YFSETQ. V shed 1 base and J shed 5 bases, with 7 bases lying between them. The CDR3 spans 13 residues. CDR3 DNA sequence: TGCGCCAGCAGCTTGAGGACTGATCAGCCCCAGCATTTT. Its protein is CASSLRTDQPQHF.

This chain uses TRBV12-3 or TRBV12-4 with TRBJ2-7, with 9 nucleotides matching TRBD2. V lost 6 bases, J lost 6 bases, and 6 bases stayed unmatched. The length of the CDR3 is 13 residues. In DNA form, the CDR3 reads TGTGCCAGCAGAAACCTAGCGGGATTCGAGCAGTACTTC. It is translated as CASRNLAGFEQYF.